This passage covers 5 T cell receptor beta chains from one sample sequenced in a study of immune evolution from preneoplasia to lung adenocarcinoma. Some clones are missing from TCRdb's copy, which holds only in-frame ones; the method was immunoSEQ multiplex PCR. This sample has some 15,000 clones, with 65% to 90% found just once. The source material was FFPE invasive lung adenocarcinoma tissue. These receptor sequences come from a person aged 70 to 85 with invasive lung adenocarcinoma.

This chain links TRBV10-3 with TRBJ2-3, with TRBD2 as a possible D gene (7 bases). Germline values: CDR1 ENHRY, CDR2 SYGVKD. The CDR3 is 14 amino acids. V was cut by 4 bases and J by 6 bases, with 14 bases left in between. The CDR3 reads CAISVNGGADTQYF. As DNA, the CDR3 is TGTGCCATCAGTGTCAATGGGGGGGCGGATACGCAGTATTTT.

CDR3 coding DNA: TGTGCCAGCTCTAGGAGCTCCTACGAGCAGTACTTC. It specifies CASSRSSYEQYF. The chain uses TRBV25-1 and TRBJ2-7, with unresolved D. Deletions cut 8 bases from V and 0 bases from J, with 8 bases between. CDR1 and CDR2 (germline): MGHDK, SYGVNS. The CDR3 is made up of 12 amino acids.

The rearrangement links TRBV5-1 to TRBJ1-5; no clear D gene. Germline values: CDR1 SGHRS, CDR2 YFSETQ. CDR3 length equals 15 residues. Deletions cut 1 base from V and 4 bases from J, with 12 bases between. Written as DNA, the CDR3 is TGCGCCAGCAGCTTGTCTTGGCAGAATAATCAGCCCCAGCATTTT. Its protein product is CASSLSWQNNQPQHF.

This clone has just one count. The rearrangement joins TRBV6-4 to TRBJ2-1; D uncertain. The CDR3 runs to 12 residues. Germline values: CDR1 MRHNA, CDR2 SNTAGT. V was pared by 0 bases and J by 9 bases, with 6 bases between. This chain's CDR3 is CASSDSIGEQFF. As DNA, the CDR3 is TGTGCCAGCAGTGACTCGATCGGTGAGCAGTTCTTC.

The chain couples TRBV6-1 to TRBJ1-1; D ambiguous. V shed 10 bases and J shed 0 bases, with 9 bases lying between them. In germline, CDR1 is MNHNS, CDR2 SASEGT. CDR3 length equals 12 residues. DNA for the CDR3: TGTGCCATAGGAGTATTGAACACTGAAGCTTTCTTT. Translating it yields CAIGVLNTEAFF.